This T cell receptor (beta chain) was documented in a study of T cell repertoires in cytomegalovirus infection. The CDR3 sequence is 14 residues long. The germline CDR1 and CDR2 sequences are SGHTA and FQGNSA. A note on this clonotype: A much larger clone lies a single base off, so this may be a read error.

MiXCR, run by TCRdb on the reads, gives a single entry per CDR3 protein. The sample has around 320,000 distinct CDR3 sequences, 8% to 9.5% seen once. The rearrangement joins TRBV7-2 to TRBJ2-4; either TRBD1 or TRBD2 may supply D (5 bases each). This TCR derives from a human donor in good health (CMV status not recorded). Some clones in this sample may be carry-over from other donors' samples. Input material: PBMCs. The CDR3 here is CARSLWGAKNIQYF. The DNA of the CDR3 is TGTGCCAGAAGCTTGTGGGGGGCCAAAAACATTCAGTACTTC.